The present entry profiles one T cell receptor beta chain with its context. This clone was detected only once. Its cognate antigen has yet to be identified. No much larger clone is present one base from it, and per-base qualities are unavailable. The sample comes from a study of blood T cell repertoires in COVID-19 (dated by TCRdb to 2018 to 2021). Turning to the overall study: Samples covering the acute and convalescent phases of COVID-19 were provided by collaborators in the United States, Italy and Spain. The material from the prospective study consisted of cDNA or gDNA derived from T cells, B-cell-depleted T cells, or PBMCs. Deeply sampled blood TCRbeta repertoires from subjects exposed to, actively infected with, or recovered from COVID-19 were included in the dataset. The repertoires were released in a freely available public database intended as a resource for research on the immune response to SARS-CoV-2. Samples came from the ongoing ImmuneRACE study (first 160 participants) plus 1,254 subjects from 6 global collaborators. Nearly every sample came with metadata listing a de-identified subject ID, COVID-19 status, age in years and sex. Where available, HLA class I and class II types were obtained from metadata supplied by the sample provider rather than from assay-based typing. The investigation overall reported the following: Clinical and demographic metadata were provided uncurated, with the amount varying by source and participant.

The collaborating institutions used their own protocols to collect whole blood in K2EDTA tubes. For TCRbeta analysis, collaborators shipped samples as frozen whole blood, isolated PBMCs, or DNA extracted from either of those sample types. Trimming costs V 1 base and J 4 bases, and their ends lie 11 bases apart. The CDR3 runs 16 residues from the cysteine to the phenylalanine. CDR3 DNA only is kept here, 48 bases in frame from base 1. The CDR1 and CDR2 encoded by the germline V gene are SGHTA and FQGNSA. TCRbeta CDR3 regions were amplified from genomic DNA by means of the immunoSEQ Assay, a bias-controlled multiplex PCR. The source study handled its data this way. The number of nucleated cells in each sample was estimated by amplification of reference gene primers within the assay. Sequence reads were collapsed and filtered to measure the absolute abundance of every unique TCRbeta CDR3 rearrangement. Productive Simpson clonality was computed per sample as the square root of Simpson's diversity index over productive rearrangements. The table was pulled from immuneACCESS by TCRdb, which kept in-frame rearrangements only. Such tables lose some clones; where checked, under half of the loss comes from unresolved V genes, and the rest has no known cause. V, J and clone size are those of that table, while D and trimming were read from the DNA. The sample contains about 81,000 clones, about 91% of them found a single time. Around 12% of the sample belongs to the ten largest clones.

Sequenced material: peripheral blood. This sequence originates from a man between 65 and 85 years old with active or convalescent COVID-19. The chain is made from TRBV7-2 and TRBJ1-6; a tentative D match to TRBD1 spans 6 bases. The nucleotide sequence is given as TGTGCCAGCAGCTTAGGAGGCGGACAGTATAATTCACCCCTCCACTTT. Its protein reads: CASSLGGGQYNSPLHF.